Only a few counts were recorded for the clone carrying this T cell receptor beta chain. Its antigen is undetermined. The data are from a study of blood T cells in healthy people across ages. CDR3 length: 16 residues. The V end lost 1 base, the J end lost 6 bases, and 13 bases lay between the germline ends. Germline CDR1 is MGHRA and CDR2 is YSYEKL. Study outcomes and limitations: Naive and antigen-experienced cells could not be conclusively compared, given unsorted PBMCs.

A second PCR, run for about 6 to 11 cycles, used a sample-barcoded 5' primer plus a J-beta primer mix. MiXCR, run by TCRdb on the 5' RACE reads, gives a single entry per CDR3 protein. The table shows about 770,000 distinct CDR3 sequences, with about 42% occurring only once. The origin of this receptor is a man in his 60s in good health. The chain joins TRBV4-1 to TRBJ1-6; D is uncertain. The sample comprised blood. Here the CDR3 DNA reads TGCGCCAGCAGCCAAGTAGGAAGTAGGACTAATTCACCCCTCCACTTT. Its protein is CASSQVGSRTNSPLHF.